One sample yielded the 22 T cell receptor beta chains listed below, sequenced in a study of cytomegalovirus exposure and HLA in healthy donors (dated by TCRdb to the late 2010s). Library preparation used the immunoSEQ multiplex PCR assay. TCRdb's version of the immuneACCESS table is confined to in-frame rearrangements and falls short of the full clone set. An unresolved V gene accounts for under half of the shortfall where checked; the remainder is of unknown origin. This sample is represented by 120,000 or so clones; roughly 86% of them were singletons. The top ten clonotypes cover 1.4% of the sample. Sequencing was performed on PBMCs. These receptors were taken from a man between 25 and 39 years old in good health and CMV-seronegative.

V usage is TRBV19 and J usage is TRBJ2-1; 7 nucleotides match TRBD2. Germline CDR1 is LNHDA and CDR2 is SQIVND (reference sequence). The V and J ends lost 3 bases and 4 bases, in that order; junction bases with no gene match: 0. The CDR3 is 13 residues long. CDR3: CASSMGGYNEQFF. CDR3 in DNA: TGTGCCAGTAGTATGGGGGGGTACAATGAGCAGTTCTTC.

This rearrangement joins TRBV6-6 to TRBJ2-7; a weak D match, TRBD1 (6 bases). The CDR3 is 14 amino acids. Germline loops: CDR1 MNHNY, CDR2 SVGAGI (reference sequence). Trimming removed 8 bases from V and 1 base from J, with 15 bases in between. In nucleotides, the CDR3 is TGTGCCAGCGGGTACAGGACAGCTTCCTACGAGCAGTACTTC. Its protein product is CASGYRTASYEQYF.

The V call is TRBV19, the J call TRBJ2-3; D might be TRBD1 (6 bases). This CDR3 has 17 residues. V was shortened by 3 bases and J by 2 bases, with 18 bases between the two germline ends. Germline lookup yields CDR1 LNHDA and CDR2 SQIVND (reference sequence). The CDR3 loop is CASSISGSGVVTDTQYF. The CDR3 DNA is TGTGCCAGTAGTATCTCTGGTTCAGGGGTGGTCACAGATACGCAGTATTTT. The entire variable domain, with the rest obtained from reference TRBV19 and TRBJ2-3, is as follows: DGGITQSPKYLFRKEGQNVTLSCEQNLNHDAMYWYRQDPGQGLRLIYYSQIVNDFQKGDIAEGYSVSREKKESFPLTVTSAQKNPTAFYLCASSISGSGVVTDTQYFGPGTRLTVL.

This chain links TRBV4-1 with TRBJ1-2; D ambiguous. The V gene lost 1 base and the J gene lost 6 bases, with 12 bases spanning the gap. The CDR3 has 14 residues. Germline V gene sequence: CDR1 MGHRA, CDR2 YSYEKL. CDR3 amino acids: CASSQGVAENGYTF. CDR3 DNA: TGCGCCAGCAGCCAAGGGGTAGCAGAGAATGGCTACACCTTC.

V usage is TRBV14 and J usage is TRBJ2-1, with TRBD2 matching over 8 bases. Germline CDR1 and CDR2: SGHDN and FVKESK. V trimming: 2 bases; J trimming: 9 bases; junction bases outside the gene matches: 12. CDR3 size: 16 residues. CDR3 sequence (DNA): TGTGCCAGCAGCCAATCCAGCGGGAGCCCGGTCTTTGAGCAGTTCTTC. Encoded protein: CASSQSSGSPVFEQFF.

By share of the sample, this clone is medium-sized. This sequence joins TRBV27 and TRBJ1-5; D remains ambiguous. Looked up from germline, CDR1 is MNHEY and CDR2 is SMNVEV (reference sequence). The ends were cut back, 9 bases at V and 1 base at J, with 4 bases in the middle. The CDR3 totals 11 residues. The CDR3 DNA sequence: TGTGCCAGACAGAGCAATCAGCCCCAGCATTTT. Protein sequence: CARQSNQPQHF.

The rearrangement uses TRBV7-2 and TRBJ1-2; 7 nucleotides match TRBD1. The trim removed 1 base at V and 2 bases at J, leaving 10 bases unmatched. The CDR3 is 17 amino acids. The germline V gene encodes CDR1 SGHTA and CDR2 FQGNSA. The CDR3 region is CASSLGLRDRMNYGYTF. The CDR3 DNA follows: TGTGCCAGCAGCTTAGGGCTTCGGGACAGAATGAACTATGGCTACACCTTC.

The rearrangement joins TRBV29-1 to TRBJ2-5; D remains unclear. Germline V gene data show CDR1 as SQVTM and CDR2 as ANQGSEA. The CDR3 extends over 13 amino acids. V was shortened by 1 base and J by 3 bases, with 9 bases between the two germline ends. The CDR3 here is CSVEAAAKETQYF. For the CDR3, the DNA is TGCAGCGTTGAAGCGGCGGCAAAAGAGACCCAGTACTTC.

Concerning this clone: The limits of the CDR3 on the DNA are not certain, so only TCRdb's listed CDR3 is given. The genes are TRBV21-1 and TRBJ1-1; the DNA was not compared with TRBD1, the D call given in the table. TRBV21-1 is a known pseudogene. Both ends counted, the CDR3 spans 16 residues. CDR3 sequence reads: CASSKVGTGSNTEAFF.

The chain links TRBV19 to TRBJ1-5; 9 nucleotides match TRBD1. CDR3 length equals 15 residues. Germline lookup yields CDR1 LNHDA and CDR2 SQIVND (reference sequence). V shed 10 bases and J 5 bases; nucleotides not matched to a gene: 12. The chain's CDR3 is CATRTFDRGDQPQHF. CDR3 DNA sequence: TGTGCCACTAGGACCTTCGACAGGGGGGATCAGCCCCAGCATTTT.

CDR3 amino acids: CASSSNTEGTGELFF. In DNA form, the CDR3 reads TGCGCCAGCAGCTCCAACACAGAGGGCACCGGGGAGCTGTTTTTT. V gene TRBV5-1 combines with J gene TRBJ2-2, with D tentatively TRBD2 (5 bases). Per germline, CDR1 SGHRS and CDR2 YFSETQ. The CDR3 is 15 amino acids. Trimming removed 3 bases at V and 4 bases at J, with 13 bases between. Complete variable domain (other parts from reference TRBV5-1 and TRBJ2-2): KAGVTQTPRYLIKTRGQQVTLSCSPISGHRSVSWYQQTPGQGLQFLFEYFSETQRNKGNFPGRFSGRQFSNSRSEMNVSTLELGDSALYLCASSSNTEGTGELFFGEGSRLTVL.

The chain couples TRBV21-1 to TRBJ1-5; TRBD1 was called by the table and not checked on the DNA. TRBV21-1 is a pseudogene segment. The CDR3 is 16 residues long. CDR3 sequence: CASSKDFSGVHEPQHF. The CDR3 DNA reads as TGTGCCAGCAGCAAAGATTTTTCAGGGGTCCATGAGCCCCAGCATTTT.

The chain uses TRBV14 and TRBJ2-2; the D is unclear. V lost 4 bases and J lost 3, with 9 bases in between. CDR1 SGHDN and CDR2 FVKESK come from the germline V gene. This CDR3 is 14 amino acids long. CDR3 sequence reads: CASSPLDHTGELFF. CDR3 coding DNA: TGTGCCAGCAGCCCCCTAGACCACACCGGGGAGCTGTTTTTT.

The chain uses TRBV5-1 and TRBJ1-3, with D hard to call. The CDR3 has 15 amino acids. CDR1 is SGHRS, CDR2 YFSETQ, per germline. V lost 1 base and J lost 6, with 14 bases in between. Here the CDR3 reads CASSLIPGSENTIYF. In DNA form, the CDR3 reads TGCGCCAGCAGCTTGATACCGGGTTCGGAAAACACCATATATTTT.

V is TRBV25-1 and J is TRBJ1-2; maybe TRBD1 (6 bases). Between the trimmed V and J ends, which lost 6 bases and 4 bases, there was a span of 12 bases. The CDR3 consists of 13 residues. Germline CDR1 reads MGHDK; CDR2 reads SYGVNS. The CDR3 region has the DNA TGTGCCAGCAGCGGGAGGACAGCCTATGGCTACACCTTC. As protein: CASSGRTAYGYTF.

CDR3 residues: CASSQTSGPFNEQYF. For the CDR3, the DNA is TGTGCCAGCAGCCAAACTAGCGGGCCATTCAACGAGCAGTACTTC. This rearrangement joins TRBV7-9 to TRBJ2-7, with 9 positions matching TRBD2. J was trimmed by 5 bases and V by 5 bases; bases with no gene match: 10. CDR3 length: 15 amino acids. Germline CDR1 SEHNR, CDR2 FQNEAQ (reference sequence). The full variable domain, its missing parts supplied by reference TRBV7-9 and TRBJ2-7, is DTGVSQNPRHKITKRGQNVTFRCDPISEHNRLYWYRQTLGQGPEFLTYFQNEAQLEKSRLLSDRFSAERPKGSFSTLEIQRTEQGDSAMYLCASSQTSGPFNEQYFGPGTRLTVT.

V and J are TRBV5-5 and TRBJ1-5; TRBD1 matches at 7 bases. The junction had 4 bases not matched to a gene; V was cut back by 4 bases and J by 0 bases. This CDR3 contains 15 residues. From germline, CDR1 is SGHKS and CDR2 YYEKEE (reference sequence). The CDR3 sequence is CASSQGGNSNQPQHF. CDR3 sequence (DNA): TGTGCCAGCAGCCAGGGGGGAAATAGCAATCAGCCCCAGCATTTT.

This chain uses TRBV11-2 with TRBJ2-1, with 8 bases aligning to TRBD2. Germline V gene lookup returns CDR1 SGHAT and CDR2 FQNNGV. This CDR3 comprises 17 residues. The ends lost 2 bases at V and 0 bases at J; junction bases unmatched: 6. The CDR3 reads CASSLFPGGSSYNEQFF. CDR3 bases: TGTGCCAGCAGCTTATTTCCGGGAGGGAGCTCCTACAATGAGCAGTTCTTC.

The chain joins TRBV5-1 to TRBJ2-1; 10 nucleotides align to TRBD1. There are 14 residues in the CDR3. With 1 base clipped from V and 12 bases from J, the junction kept 7 bases outside the gene matches. Germline values: CDR1 SGHRS, CDR2 YFSETQ. The CDR3 nucleotides read TGCGCCAGCAGCTTGTTGGGACAGGGGTTTGGGCAGTTCTTC. Its translation: CASSLLGQGFGQFF.

About this clone: The sample carries other DNA sequences with the same CDR3. V usage is TRBV7-2 and J usage is TRBJ2-7; 7 bases agree with TRBD1. Germline V gene sequence: CDR1 SGHTA, CDR2 FQGNSA. This CDR3 is built from 14 residues. The V segment lost 3 bases and the J segment 2 bases; nucleotides outside the gene matches: 4. This chain's CDR3 is CASSLGQGAYEQYF. In DNA form, the CDR3 reads TGTGCCAGCAGCTTGGGGCAGGGGGCCTACGAGCAGTACTTC.

This chain joins TRBV6-4 and TRBJ2-3; 11 nucleotides align to TRBD1. CDR1 is MRHNA and CDR2 is SNTAGT in the germline V gene. V dropped 6 bases and J dropped 2; count of bases not matched to a gene: 10. The length of the CDR3 is 17 residues. The CDR3 region is CASSLGQGGSYTDTQYF. The CDR3 DNA reads TGTGCCAGCAGCCTGGGACAGGGGGGCTCCTACACAGATACGCAGTATTTT.

The chain links TRBV14 to TRBJ1-1, with TRBD1 as a possible D gene (5 bases). The CDR3 sequence is 12 residues long. Germline V gives CDR1 SGHDN, CDR2 FVKESK. V lost 0 bases and J lost 11, with 10 bases in between. In nucleotides, the CDR3 is TGTGCCAGCAGCCAAGATCAGGGTTCGGCTTTCTTT. This translates into CASSQDQGSAFF.